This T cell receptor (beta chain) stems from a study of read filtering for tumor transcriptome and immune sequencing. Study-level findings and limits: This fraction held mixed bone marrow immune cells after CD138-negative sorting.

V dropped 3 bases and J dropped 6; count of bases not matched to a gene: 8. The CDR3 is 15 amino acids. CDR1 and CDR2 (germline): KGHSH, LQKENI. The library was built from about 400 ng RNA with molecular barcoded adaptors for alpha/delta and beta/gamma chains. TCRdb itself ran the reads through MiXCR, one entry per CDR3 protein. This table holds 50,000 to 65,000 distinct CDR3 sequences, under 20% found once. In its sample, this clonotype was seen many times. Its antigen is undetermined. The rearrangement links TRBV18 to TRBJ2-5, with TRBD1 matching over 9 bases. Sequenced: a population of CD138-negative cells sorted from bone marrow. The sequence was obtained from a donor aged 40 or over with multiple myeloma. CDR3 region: CASSPPRQGGQTQYF. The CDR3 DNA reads TGTGCCAGCTCACCCCCTAGACAGGGGGGACAGACCCAGTACTTC.